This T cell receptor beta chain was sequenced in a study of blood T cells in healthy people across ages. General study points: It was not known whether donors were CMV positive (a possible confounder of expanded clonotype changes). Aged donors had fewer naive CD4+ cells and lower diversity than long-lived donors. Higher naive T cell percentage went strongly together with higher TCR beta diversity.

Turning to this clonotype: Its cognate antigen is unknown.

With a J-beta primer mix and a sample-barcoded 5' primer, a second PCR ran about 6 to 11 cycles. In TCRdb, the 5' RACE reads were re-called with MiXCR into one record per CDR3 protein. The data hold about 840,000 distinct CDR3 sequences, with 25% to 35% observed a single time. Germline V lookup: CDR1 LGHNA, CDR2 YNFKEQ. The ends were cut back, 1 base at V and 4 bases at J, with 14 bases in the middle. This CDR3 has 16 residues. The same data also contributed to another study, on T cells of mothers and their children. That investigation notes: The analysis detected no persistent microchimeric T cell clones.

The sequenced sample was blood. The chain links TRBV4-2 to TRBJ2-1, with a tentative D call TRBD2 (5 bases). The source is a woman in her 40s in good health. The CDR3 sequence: CASSQGPGLGYNEQFF. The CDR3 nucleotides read TGTGCCAGCAGCCAAGGACCGGGGTTAGGGTACAATGAGCAGTTCTTC.